Listed here are 6 T cell receptor beta chains from one sample, sequenced in a study of blood T cells in healthy people across ages. A sample-barcoded 5' primer and a J-beta primer mix were used in a second PCR of roughly 7 to 12 cycles. TCRdb independently ran MiXCR on the 5' RACE reads; one entry per CDR3 protein. The sample lists 800,000 to 950,000 distinct CDR3 sequences, approximately 32% occurring once. These data also formed part of another study, on T cells of mothers and their children.

Material: blood. The receptors were sampled from a middle-aged woman in good health.

This clonotype was seen a few times. The V and J genes are TRBV20-1 and TRBJ1-1; D unclear. Germline CDR1 is DFQATT and CDR2 is SNEGSKA (reference sequence). The CDR3 covers 13 residues. Trimming took off 0 bases at V and 3 bases at J, with 8 bases between the two ends. CDR3 DNA: TGCAGTGCTAGAGATGCCCTTTACACTGAAGCTTTCTTT. It yields the protein CSARDALYTEAFF.

V usage is TRBV19 and J usage is TRBJ2-5; 7 bases match TRBD1. J lost 1 base, V lost 6 bases, and 5 bases had no gene match. There are 14 residues in the CDR3. Looked up from germline, CDR1 is LNHDA and CDR2 is SQIVND (reference sequence). CDR3 DNA: TGTGCCAGTAGGGAGACAGGGATCCAAGAGACCCAGTACTTC. This translates into CASRETGIQETQYF.

CDR3 region: CASTVAGPYEQYF. CDR3 coding DNA: TGTGCCAGCACAGTAGCGGGGCCCTACGAGCAGTACTTC. J is TRBJ2-4 and V is TRBV28; 8 bases match TRBD2. Near its end, the DNA agrees better with TRBJ2-7, so the J call may be wrong. The germline CDR1 and CDR2 sequences are MDHEN and SYDVKM. The CDR3 loop spans 13 amino acids.

The V gene is TRBV20-1, the J gene TRBJ2-3, with D unresolved. Trimming pared 4 bases from V and 4 bases from J, leaving 15 bases between. This CDR3 has 14 residues. The V gene's germline CDR1 is DFQATT and CDR2 SNEGSKA (reference sequence). CDR3 loop: CSAMRRVGADTQYF. CDR3 in DNA: TGCAGTGCTATGAGACGGGTCGGCGCAGATACGCAGTATTTT.

The sample holds many counts of this clonotype. This rearrangement joins TRBV20-1 to TRBJ2-7; TRBD2 agrees at 12 bases. The CDR3 loop spans 15 amino acids. CDR1 is DFQATT, CDR2 SNEGSKA, per germline (reference sequence). The junction had 5 bases not matched to a gene; V was cut back by 0 bases and J by 5 bases. The CDR3 protein is CSARDLLAGGNEQYF. The CDR3 DNA follows: TGCAGTGCTAGAGATCTACTAGCGGGGGGAAACGAGCAGTACTTC.

About this clonotype itself: Given a much more abundant clone one base away, this may be a read error. The rearrangement uses TRBV12-3 or TRBV12-4 and TRBJ2-1, with TRBD1 matching over 7 bases. Trimming took 5 bases from V and 5 from J; bases not matched to a gene: 15. This CDR3 region has 17 residues. The CDR3 loop is CASSPEKLVGTDNEQFF. The CDR3 nucleotides are TGTGCCAGCAGTCCCGAAAAGCTAGTGGGGACAGACAATGAGCAGTTCTTC.